This T cell receptor (beta chain) was observed in a study of cytomegalovirus exposure and HLA in healthy donors. The germline V gene encodes CDR1 SGHDT and CDR2 YYEEEE. The length of the CDR3 is 14 residues. The trim removed 5 bases at V and 8 bases at J, leaving 9 bases unmatched. Repertoires were generated with immunoSEQ multiplex PCR, while TCRdb's copy carries only in-frame clones and drops some. This table has about 160,000 clones, 85% to 90% appearing once. The donors belonged to the roughly 120-subject validation cohort, separate from the approximately 700-subject first cohort. The chain is built from TRBV5-6 and TRBJ1-1, with 10 bases that match TRBD1. Sequenced sample: PBMCs. The receptor was isolated from a man in his late teens or twenties in good health and CMV-seronegative. CDR3 in DNA: TGTGCCAGCAGACCGACAGGGGGCGGGTTGGAAGCTTTCTTT. Its protein is CASRPTGGGLEAFF.